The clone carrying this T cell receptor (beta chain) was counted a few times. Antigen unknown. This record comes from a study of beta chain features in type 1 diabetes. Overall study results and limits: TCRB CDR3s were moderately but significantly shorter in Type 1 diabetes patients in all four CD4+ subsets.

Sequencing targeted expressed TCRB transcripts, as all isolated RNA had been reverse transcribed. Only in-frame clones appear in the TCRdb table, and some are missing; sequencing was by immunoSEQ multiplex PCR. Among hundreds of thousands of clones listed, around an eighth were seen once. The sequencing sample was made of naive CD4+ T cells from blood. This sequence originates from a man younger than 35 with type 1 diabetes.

CDR3 protein: CASSTGTGVGNEQFF. The CDR3, as DNA: TGTGCCAGCAGCACCGGGACAGGGGTGGGCAATGAGCAGTTCTTC. The rearrangement uses TRBV5-4 and TRBJ2-1; TRBD1 aligns across 10 bases. CDR1 and CDR2 from the germline V gene are SGHNT and YYREEE (reference sequence). Losses at the gene ends were 4 bases for V and 6 bases for J; bases not matched to a gene: 7. The CDR3 spans 15 residues.